Sequencing of this T cell receptor (beta chain) was carried out in a study of identical twins (TCRdb year 2016). With regard to the full study: To test whether fetal clonotypes persist, this study deep-sequenced TCR alpha and beta repertoires from monozygotic twins, from unrelated adults of various ages, and from cord blood. To rule out contamination, replicate twin experiments were performed at different times with different library preparation protocols.

A distance of 6 bases separates the germline ends of V and J, which lose 3 bases and 1 base respectively. Including cysteine and phenylalanine, the CDR3 has 14 amino acids. Only the CDR3 DNA is retained, 42 bases long and in frame from the first base. CDR1 and CDR2 are drawn from the germline V gene (reference sequence): MNHEY, SMNVEV. This clonotype came up many times. Which antigen it targets is not known. A much larger clone differs by one base, so this may be a read error. Library preparation used 5' RACE. Sequenced using an Illumina HiSeq 2000. A universal primer binding site was introduced by template switching, and a unique molecular identifier was present in the final cDNA, enabling accurate counting of TCR cDNA molecules. Specific primers in the conserved constant-segment region were used to synthesize first-strand cDNA for the TCR alpha and beta chains. To control for contamination, every cDNA library was double barcoded, receiving both a SMART-Mk sample barcode and Illumina barcodes. TruSeq adapter sequences and Illumina sample barcodes were added in two successive PCR steps. Sequencing of the TCR alpha and beta cDNA libraries was done on the Illumina HiSeq platform using custom primers. The authors' analysis ran thus. Unique molecular identifiers were extracted from raw reads with MiGEC, and CDR3 positions were determined with MiXCR. For each individual, recombination models were inferred using an EM algorithm with the repgenHMM and IGoR tools. Shared clonotypes were analyzed with the tcR package in R, and sharing was normalized by the product of cloneset sizes. Out-of-frame nonproductive sequences were analyzed to study raw recombination free of thymic and clonal selection effects. TCRdb trimmed the raw reads at Q25, called clones with MiXCR and kept productive beta chains. Under each unique CDR3 protein, matching rows form one entry showing the most common genes and DNA. For this entry, the V and J calls and clone size follow TCRdb and not the study's own pipeline. The sample includes some 97,000 distinct CDR3 sequences, with just under 6% observed a single time. Around 12% of the sample is in the top ten clones.

Every donor in the study was a healthy Caucasian. Miltenyi CD45RO+ enrichment and human naive T-cell isolation kits were used to isolate memory (CD45RO+) and naive T cells from PBMC. Overall study results and their limits: Compared with coincidental sharing between unrelated individuals, an excess of low generation-probability sequences was observed among out-of-frame TCR alpha sequences shared between twins. Invariant T cells such as MAIT and iNKT could partly confound zero-insertion analyses, although diverse VJ usage argued against such confounding for most clonotypes. The excess sharing between twins in beta out-of-frame sequences was weaker because fewer shared sequences reduced the signal-to-noise ratio. Because the same donors could not be followed over many years, the conclusions relied on cross-sectional statistical analysis. In monozygotic twins, out-of-frame TCR alpha sharing was systematically underestimated by recombination models, although the models agreed with sharing between unrelated individuals. Abundant cord blood beta clonotypes carried fewer insertions; young adult naive repertoires showed a weaker similar trend, while memory repertoires showed none.

This TCR was recovered from a woman between 50 and 59 years old in good health. This receptor chain uses TRBV27 and TRBJ2-2; D gene: possibly TRBD2, on 5 matching bases. Sequences were obtained from memory T cells sorted from blood. This sample's cell subset or site label indicates: CD45RO+ enriched T cells. CDR3 sequence: CASSFAGNTGELFF. The nucleotide sequence reads as follows: TGTGCCAGCAGTTTCGCGGGGAACACCGGGGAGCTGTTTTTT.